Included here is one TCR beta chain sequence, with context. The table came from immunoSEQ multiplex PCR; TCRdb's copy has only in-frame clones and leaves some out. Here the sample spans around 52,000 clones, more than 80% being singletons. These data originate in a study of cytomegalovirus exposure and HLA in healthy donors. Specimen: PBMCs. The source is a woman aged 18-30 years in good health and CMV-seronegative.

This CDR3 reads CASSPPTGTTAYNEQFF. The CDR3 DNA follows: TGTGCCAGCTCACCACCTACCGGGACAACCGCCTACAATGAGCAGTTCTTC. The chain uses TRBV18 and TRBJ2-1, with TRBD1 as a possible D gene (6 bases). This CDR3 spans 17 amino acids. The germline V gene encodes CDR1 KGHSH and CDR2 LQKENI. V was cut by 0 bases and J by 2 bases, with 14 bases left in between.